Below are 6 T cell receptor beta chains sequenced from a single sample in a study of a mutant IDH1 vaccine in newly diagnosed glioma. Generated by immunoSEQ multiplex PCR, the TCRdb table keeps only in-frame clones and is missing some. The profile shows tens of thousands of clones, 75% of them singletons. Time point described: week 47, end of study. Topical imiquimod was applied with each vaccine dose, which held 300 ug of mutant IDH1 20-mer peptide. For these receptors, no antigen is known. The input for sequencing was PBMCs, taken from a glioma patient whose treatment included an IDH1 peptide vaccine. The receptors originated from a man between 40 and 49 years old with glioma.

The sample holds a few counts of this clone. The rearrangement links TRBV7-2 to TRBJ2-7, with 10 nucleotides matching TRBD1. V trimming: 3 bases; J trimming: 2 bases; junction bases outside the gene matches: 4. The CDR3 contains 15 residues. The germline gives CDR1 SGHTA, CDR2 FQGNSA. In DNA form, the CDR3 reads TGTGCCAGCAGCTTGGCAGGGACAGGGGCCTACGAGCAGTACTTC. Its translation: CASSLAGTGAYEQYF.

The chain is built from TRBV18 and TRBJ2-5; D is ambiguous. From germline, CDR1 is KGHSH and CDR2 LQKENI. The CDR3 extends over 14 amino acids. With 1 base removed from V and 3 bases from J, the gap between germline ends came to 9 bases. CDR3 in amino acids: CASSPRPAEETQYF. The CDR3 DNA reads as TGTGCCAGCTCACCACGACCGGCTGAAGAGACCCAGTACTTC. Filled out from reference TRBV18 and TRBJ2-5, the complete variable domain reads NAGVMQNPRHLVRRRGQEARLRCSPMKGHSHVYWYRQLPEEGLKFMVYLQKENIIDESGMPKERFSAEFPKEGPSILRIQQVVRGDSAAYFCASSPRPAEETQYFGPGTRLLVL.

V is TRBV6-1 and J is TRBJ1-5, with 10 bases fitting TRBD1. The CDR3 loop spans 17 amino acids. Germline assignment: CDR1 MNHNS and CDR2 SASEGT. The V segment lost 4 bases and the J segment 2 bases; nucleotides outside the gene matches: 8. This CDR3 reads CASSGPGQGYGNQPQHF. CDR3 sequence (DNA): TGTGCCAGCAGTGGTCCGGGACAGGGGTACGGCAATCAGCCCCAGCATTTT.

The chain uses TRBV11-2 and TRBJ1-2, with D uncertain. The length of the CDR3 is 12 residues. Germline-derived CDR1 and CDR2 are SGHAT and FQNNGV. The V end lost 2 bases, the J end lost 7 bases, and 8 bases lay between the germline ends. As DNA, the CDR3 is TGTGCCAGCAGCTTATCCGGAGGTGGCTACACCTTC. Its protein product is CASSLSGGGYTF.

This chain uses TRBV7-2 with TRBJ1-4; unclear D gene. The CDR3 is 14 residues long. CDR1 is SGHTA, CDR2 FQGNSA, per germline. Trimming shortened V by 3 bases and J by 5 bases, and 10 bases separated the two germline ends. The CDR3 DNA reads TGTGCCAGCAGCTTCGACAAGGAGAATGAAAAACTGTTTTTT. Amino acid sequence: CASSFDKENEKLFF.

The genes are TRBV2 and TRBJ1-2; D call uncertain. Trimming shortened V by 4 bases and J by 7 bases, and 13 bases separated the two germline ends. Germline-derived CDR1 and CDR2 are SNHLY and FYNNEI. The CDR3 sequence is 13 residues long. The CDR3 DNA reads TGTGCCAGCAGTGCTCGAAGAAACGGTGGCTACACCTTC. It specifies CASSARRNGGYTF.